The clone carrying this T cell receptor beta chain occurred many times. The CDR3 consists of 14 residues. V lost 6 bases and J 4 bases, leaving 19 bases between the germline ends. Germline V lookup: CDR1 SQVTM, CDR2 ANQGSEA. The data are from a study of T cells in Graves' hyperthyroidism and ophthalmopathy. In the study overall: Before any treatment, at initial diagnosis, peripheral blood was collected.

TCR beta CDR3 regions were amplified from RNA. Initially, a first-round RT-PCR of the TCR CDR3 employed the HTBI primer set. TCRdb reprocessed the multiplex PCR reads via MiXCR and lists one record per CDR3 protein. This table has hundreds of thousands of distinct CDR3 sequences, roughly a quarter appearing once. Ophthalmopathy cases scored 3 or more on the Clinical Activity Score and 4 or more on NOSPECS grade, with duration below 3 months. PBMCs stemmed from over 7.5 ml fresh peripheral blood. This sequence was found in a woman under 40 with Graves' ophthalmopathy. The chain is built from TRBV29-1 and TRBJ2-7; D is possibly TRBD1 (6 bases). The sequenced material came from blood. The CDR3 sequence: CSVCPYRVEYEQYF. The CDR3 DNA reads TGCAGCGTCTGCCCATACAGGGTCGAATACGAGCAGTACTTC.